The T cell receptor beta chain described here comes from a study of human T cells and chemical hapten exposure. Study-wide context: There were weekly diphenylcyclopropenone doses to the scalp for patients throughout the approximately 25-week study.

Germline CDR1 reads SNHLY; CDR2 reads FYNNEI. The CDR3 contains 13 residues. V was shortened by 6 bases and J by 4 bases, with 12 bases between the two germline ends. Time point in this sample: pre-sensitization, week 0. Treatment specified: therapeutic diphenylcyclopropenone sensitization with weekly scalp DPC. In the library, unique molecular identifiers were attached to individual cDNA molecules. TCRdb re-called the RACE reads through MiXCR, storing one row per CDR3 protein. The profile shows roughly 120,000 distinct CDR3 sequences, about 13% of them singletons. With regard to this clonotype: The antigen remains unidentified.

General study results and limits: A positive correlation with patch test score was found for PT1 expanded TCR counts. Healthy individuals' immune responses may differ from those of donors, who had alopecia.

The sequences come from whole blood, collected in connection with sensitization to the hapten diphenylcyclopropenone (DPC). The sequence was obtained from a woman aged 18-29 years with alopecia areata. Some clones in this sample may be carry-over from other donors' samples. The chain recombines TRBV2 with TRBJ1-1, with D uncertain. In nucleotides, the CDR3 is TGTGCCAGCAGGAACAGAATAATCACTGAAGCTTTCTTT. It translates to CASRNRIITEAFF.